These 5 T cell receptor beta chains originate from one sample sequenced in a study of cytomegalovirus exposure and HLA in healthy donors. Primers for the PCR totalled 60 Vbeta and 13 Jbeta. Sequencing was performed with immunoSEQ multiplex PCR; in TCRdb, only in-frame clones are kept and a portion is missing. The sample includes a few hundred thousand clones, 65% to 90% of them seen just once. Sequencing used PBMCs. These receptors all come from a girl between 5 and 17 years old in good health and CMV-seronegative.

CDR3 sequence: CASSTPGQGVIGNQPQHF. The CDR3 nucleotides are TGTGCCAGTAGTACCCCGGGACAGGGAGTAATTGGCAATCAGCCCCAGCATTTT. The chain uses TRBV19 and TRBJ1-5, with 9 bases that match TRBD1. The trim removed 4 bases at V and 2 bases at J, leaving 12 bases unmatched. Germline V CDR1 and CDR2: LNHDA, SQIVND (reference sequence). The CDR3 has 18 residues.

Note on this clone: The identical CDR3 is also encoded by other nucleotide sequences in the sample. The V gene is TRBV7-6, the J gene TRBJ2-5; 9 bases align to TRBD2. CDR1 SGHVS and CDR2 FNYEAQ come from the germline V gene. CDR3 size: 17 residues. J lost 5 bases, V lost 5 bases, and 15 bases had no gene match. CDR3 amino acids: CASSPTYSGGLLETQYF. The DNA of the CDR3 is TGTGCCAGCAGCCCTACTTATAGCGGGGGATTGTTGGAGACCCAGTACTTC.

This clone appeared a single time. Here the CDR3 reads CASSIKGAPDEKLFF. The CDR3 nucleotides are TGTGCCAGTAGTATAAAGGGGGCGCCGGATGAAAAACTGTTTTTT. The chain combines TRBV19 with TRBJ1-4; 7 bases map to TRBD1. With 2 bases clipped from V and 6 bases from J, the junction kept 6 bases outside the gene matches. The length of the CDR3 is 15 residues. Germline lookup yields CDR1 LNHDA and CDR2 SQIVND (reference sequence).

Only one count was recorded for this clone. CDR3 loop: CASSLHLGQTDTQYF. DNA for the CDR3: TGTGCCAGCAGCCTTCATCTGGGACAGACAGATACGCAGTATTTT. The chain joins TRBV14 to TRBJ2-3; 7 nucleotides align to TRBD1. Unmatched junction bases numbered 7, after V lost 4 bases and J lost 3 bases. The CDR3 has 15 amino acids. Germline CDR1 and CDR2: SGHDN and FVKESK.

The rearrangement joins TRBV5-1 to TRBJ1-3, with D possibly TRBD1 on 5 matching bases. CDR3 length: 14 residues. The germline V and J ends were trimmed by 3 bases and 0 bases, with 7 bases remaining between them. CDR1 is SGHRS and CDR2 is YFSETQ in the germline V gene. The CDR3 loop is CASSSQGSGNTIYF. CDR3 nucleotides: TGCGCCAGCAGCTCCCAGGGCTCTGGAAACACCATATATTTT.